The TCR beta chain under discussion was sequenced for a study of identical twins. The authors used template switching to add a universal primer site and gave cDNA unique molecular identifiers. MiXCR was run by TCRdb on the 5' RACE reads, yielding one entry per CDR3 protein. The sample includes approximately 890,000 distinct CDR3 sequences, around 12% of them seen just once. The CDR3 extends over 13 amino acids. V lost 2 bases to trimming and J lost 4 bases, with 8 bases between them. Germline V gene data show CDR1 as SEHNR and CDR2 as FQNEAQ (reference sequence). This clonotype was found a few times. Its antigen is still unknown. Study results and limitations: Out-of-frame TCR alpha sharing in monozygotic twins exceeded recombination model predictions.

All of the donors were Caucasians in good health. These records were also assigned to another study, of yellow fever vaccine responses in identical twins.

Input material: PBMCs. The V call is TRBV7-9, the J call TRBJ1-2, with no clear D. The TCR was taken from a woman under 30 in good health. CDR3 in amino acids: CASSLNNLYGYTF. CDR3 nucleotide sequence: TGTGCCAGCAGCTTAAACAACCTCTATGGCTACACCTTC. Variable domain in full (rest from reference TRBV7-9 and TRBJ1-2): DTGVSQNPRHKITKRGQNVTFRCDPISEHNRLYWYRQTLGQGPEFLTYFQNEAQLEKSRLLSDRFSAERPKGSFSTLEIQRTEQGDSAMYLCASSLNNLYGYTFGSGTRLTVV.